The rows below give T cell receptor beta chains drawn from one sample of a study of control samples from healthy donors and cancer patients. Measured with immunoSEQ multiplex PCR; TCRdb has only the in-frame clones, and not every one. The data show 150,000 to 200,000 clones, roughly nine tenths seen once. Sequencing was performed on blood. The receptor set was obtained from a woman in her 30s in good health. The CDR3 runs from the conserved cysteine through the conserved F or W. D genes are given only for firm matches. Clone size, where shown, is once, few, many, or a class for clones that have expanded.

DNA: TGTGCCAGCAGCCTACTGACTAGCGGGCTCTACAATGAGCAGTTCTTC
CDR3: CASSLLTSGLYNEQFF
V: TRBV14
D: TRBD2
size: -
J: TRBJ2-1

DNA: TGTGCCAGCAGCTTAGGGTGGGGCAGGGAATACGAGCAGTACTTC
CDR3: CASSLGWGREYEQYF
V: TRBV7-9
D: -
size: -
J: TRBJ2-7

DNA: TGCGCCAGCAGCTTTGACGGGACTAGCGGCTACGAGCAGTACTTC
CDR3: CASSFDGTSGYEQYF
V: TRBV5-1
D: TRBD2
size: once
J: TRBJ2-7

DNA: TGTGCCAGTAGTAGGGCTTACAATGAGCAGTTCTTC
CDR3: CASSRAYNEQFF
V: TRBV19
D: -
size: few
J: TRBJ2-1

DNA: TGTGCCAGCAGTCTGGGACGCCCCACCAGACCATCTAACTATGGCTACACCTTC
CDR3: CASSLGRPTRPSNYGYTF
V: TRBV6-6
D: -
size: -
J: TRBJ1-2

DNA: TGTGCCACCAGTGACCTCGGTACAGGGCTCAATCAGCCCCAGCATTTT
CDR3: CATSDLGTGLNQPQHF
V: TRBV24-1
D: -
size: -
J: TRBJ1-5

DNA: TGTGCCTGGGGGAGGGGAAACTCTGGAAACACCATATATTTT
CDR3: CAWGRGNSGNTIYF
V: TRBV30
D: -
size: once
J: TRBJ1-3

DNA: TGTGCCAGCAGTTCCAGGACTAGTTACGAGCAGTACTTC
CDR3: CASSSRTSYEQYF
V: TRBV12-3/TRBV12-4
D: TRBD2
size: -
J: TRBJ2-7

DNA: TGTGCCAGCAGCTTAGGACAAATCGGGGAGCTGTTTTTT
CDR3: CASSLGQIGELFF
V: TRBV5-8
D: -
size: -
J: TRBJ2-2

DNA: TGTGCCATGTTACCCCGGACTAGCGGGGGTAACAATGAGCAGTTCTTC
CDR3: CAMLPRTSGGNNEQFF
V: TRBV19
D: TRBD2
size: -
J: TRBJ2-1

DNA: TGTGCCAGCAGCCAAGCCCTTGGGACAGGGGACGGGGAGCTGTTTTTT
CDR3: CASSQALGTGDGELFF
V: TRBV4-2
D: TRBD1
size: -
J: TRBJ2-2

DNA: TGTGCCACCAGTGATGGAGGACAGGGGGCACGTGAGCAGTTCTTC
CDR3: CATSDGGQGAREQFF
V: TRBV24-1
D: TRBD1
size: -
J: TRBJ2-1

DNA: TGTGCCAGTAGCGTCGGGACAGGGAATTTGAACGAGCAGTACTTC
CDR3: CASSVGTGNLNEQYF
V: TRBV19
D: TRBD1
size: -
J: TRBJ2-7

DNA: TGTGCCAGCAGCCAAGATCGGACGGGAGTAGGAACCTACGAGCAGTACTTC
CDR3: CASSQDRTGVGTYEQYF
V: TRBV3-1/TRBV3-2
D: -
size: -
J: TRBJ2-7

DNA: TGTGCCACCAGCAGAGGGTTGCAGGATTCCTCCTACGAGCAGTACTTC
CDR3: CATSRGLQDSSYEQYF
V: TRBV15
D: -
size: -
J: TRBJ2-7

DNA: TGCGCCAGCAGCTTGGAGGGGGCAGGGGGTAATGAAAAACTGTTTTTT
CDR3: CASSLEGAGGNEKLFF
V: TRBV5-1
D: TRBD1
size: -
J: TRBJ1-4

DNA: TGTGCCAGCAGCGACGGGAGGAACATTCAGTACTTC
CDR3: CASSDGRNIQYF
V: TRBV6-5
D: TRBD2
size: -
J: TRBJ2-4

DNA: TGCAGCGGACAAAGGGGGACCGGGGAGCTGTTTTTT
CDR3: CSGQRGTGELFF
V: TRBV29-1
D: -
size: -
J: TRBJ2-2

DNA: TGTGCCAGCTCACCACAGGGTGGCACAGATACGCAGTATTTT
CDR3: CASSPQGGTDTQYF
V: TRBV18
D: -
size: -
J: TRBJ2-3

DNA: TGTGCCAGCAGCTCCCAAGGACTAGCGGGAGGTCAAGAGACCCAGTACTTC
CDR3: CASSSQGLAGGQETQYF
V: TRBV9
D: TRBD2
size: -
J: TRBJ2-5